The 14 T cell receptor beta chains presented below share a single source sample, sequenced in a study of blood T cell repertoires in COVID-19. The protocol was immunoSEQ multiplex PCR, while the TCRdb copy is restricted to in-frame clones and leaves out a portion. The table includes some 65,000 clones, 80% to 95% detected once. Sequencing input: peripheral blood. These receptor sequences come from a man in his sixties or seventies with active COVID-19.

The CDR3 is CASMWGEGDYGYTF. The CDR3 coding sequence is TGTGCCAGCATGTGGGGGGAGGGGGACTATGGCTACACCTTC. This sequence joins TRBV28 and TRBJ1-2; a possible D gene is TRBD1 (6 bases). The CDR3 loop spans 14 amino acids. V was cut by 7 bases and J by 3 bases, with 15 bases left in between. CDR1 and CDR2 (germline): MDHEN, SYDVKM.

CDR3 nucleotide sequence: TGTGCCAGCAGCTTAGGGTCGGGTCTAGCGGGGGGTAACTACAATGAGCAGTTCTTC. Translation: CASSLGSGLAGGNYNEQFF. The chain carries TRBV11-2 and TRBJ2-1; 11 bases are shared with TRBD2. CDR1 is SGHAT and CDR2 is FQNNGV in the germline V gene. This CDR3 comprises 19 residues. Losses at the gene ends were 1 base for V and 3 bases for J; bases not matched to a gene: 11.

The table lists this clone with a count of one. The gene calls are TRBV7-6 and TRBJ1-6, with a weak D call TRBD1 (5 bases). CDR3 length: 14 amino acids. V was shortened by 3 bases and J by 5 bases, with 8 bases between the two germline ends. Germline CDR1 reads SGHVS; CDR2 reads FNYEAQ. The CDR3 DNA is TGTGCCAGCAGCTTGGGGGGAGATAATTCACCCCTCCACTTT. It specifies CASSLGGDNSPLHF.

This chain joins TRBV3-1 (or the pseudogene TRBV3-2) and TRBJ2-2, with 8 nucleotides matching TRBD2. The germline V gene has CDR1 LGHDT and CDR2 YNNKEL (reference sequence). The CDR3 covers 16 residues. The junction had 5 bases not matched to a gene; V was cut back by 0 bases and J by 5 bases. DNA of the CDR3: TGTGCCAGCAGCCAAGAATCGGGGGGGCGAACCGGGGAGCTGTTTTTT. Its translation is CASSQESGGRTGELFF.

This rearrangement joins TRBV10-3 to TRBJ1-3; TRBD1 might be the D (5 bases). The V end was cut by 0 bases, the J end by 1 base, with 16 bases between. The CDR3 consists of 18 residues. Germline lookup yields CDR1 ENHRY and CDR2 SYGVKD. CDR3 sequence: CAISESRGSPPSGNTIYF. CDR3 DNA sequence: TGTGCCATCAGTGAGTCGCGGGGGTCTCCACCGTCTGGAAACACCATATATTTT.

This chain connects TRBV19 to TRBJ2-1; TRBD2 matches at 8 bases. Germline loops: CDR1 LNHDA, CDR2 SQIVND (reference sequence). CDR3 length: 15 residues. Losses at the gene ends were 3 bases for V and 8 bases for J; bases not matched to a gene: 9. The CDR3: CASSIQRTSIDEQFF. The DNA for the CDR3 is TGTGCCAGTAGTATCCAACGGACTAGCATCGATGAGCAGTTCTTC.

The chain has TRBV11-3 and TRBJ2-3, with 11 nucleotides matching TRBD2. V shed 4 bases, J shed 2 bases, and the junction held 11 bases outside the gene matches. CDR1 is SGHNT and CDR2 is YENEEA in the germline V gene. The CDR3 spans 18 residues. CDR3 amino acids: CASSSGVSGGGPTDTQYF. CDR3 nucleotides: TGTGCCAGCAGCTCAGGGGTTAGCGGGGGGGGACCCACAGATACGCAGTATTTT.

V is TRBV24-1 and J is TRBJ2-1, with 9 nucleotides matching TRBD1. This CDR3 region has 17 residues. The ends lost 3 bases at V and 5 bases at J; junction bases unmatched: 10. Germline V lookup: CDR1 KGHDR, CDR2 SFDVKD. The CDR3 reads CATSDRRRTGENNEQFF. In DNA, the CDR3 is TGTGCCACCAGTGATAGGAGGAGGACAGGGGAGAACAATGAGCAGTTCTTC.

In its sample, this clone was seen once. The chain has TRBV7-2 and TRBJ2-5, with D perhaps matching TRBD1 (5 bases). Trimming cost V 1 base and J 4 bases, with 13 bases left between them. Germline V gene data show CDR1 as SGHTA and CDR2 as FQGNSA. The CDR3 covers 15 residues. The CDR3 sequence is CASSLGQGPRETQYF. CDR3 coding DNA: TGTGCCAGCAGCTTAGGGCAGGGCCCGAGAGAGACCCAGTACTTC.

This sequence joins TRBV15 and TRBJ1-1, with 8 bases matching TRBD1. V lost 3 bases to trimming and J lost 2 bases; unmatched junction nucleotides: 11. CDR1 LNHNV and CDR2 YYDKDF come from the germline V gene (reference sequence). The length of the CDR3 is 17 residues. The CDR3 DNA reads TGTGCCACCAGCAGGATGGATGGGACAGGCCCCAACACTGAAGCTTTCTTT. As protein: CATSRMDGTGPNTEAFF.

The genes are TRBV19 and TRBJ2-1; weak D call: TRBD1 (5 bases). This CDR3 is 14 amino acids long. Trimming stripped 3 bases from V and 2 bases from J, with 8 bases between. The germline CDR1 and CDR2 sequences are LNHDA and SQIVND (reference sequence). The CDR3 DNA sequence: TGTGCCAGTAGTATCCAGGGCACCTACAATGAGCAGTTCTTC. This sequence encodes CASSIQGTYNEQFF.

The chain carries TRBV19 and TRBJ1-2; 8 bases fit TRBD1. The CDR3 is made up of 14 amino acids. Germline values: CDR1 LNHDA, CDR2 SQIVND (reference sequence). Germline trimming cut 2 bases from V and 8 bases from J; bases unmatched to any gene: 7. CDR3 nucleotides: TGTGCCAGTAGTATACCCGGGACAGGTCTCGGCTACACCTTC. This codes for CASSIPGTGLGYTF.

The chain is built from TRBV5-6 and TRBJ2-3; 8 bases match TRBD1. CDR1 SGHDT and CDR2 YYEEEE come from the germline V gene. The CDR3 is made up of 14 amino acids. Trimming cost V 3 bases and J 0 bases; bases outside gene matches: 0. The CDR3 here is CASSWTGSTDTQYF. The DNA of the CDR3 is TGTGCCAGCAGCTGGACAGGGAGCACAGATACGCAGTATTTT.

V is TRBV18 and J is TRBJ1-2, with D unclear. V was pared by 3 bases and J by 2 bases, with 10 bases between. In germline, CDR1 is KGHSH, CDR2 LQKENI. CDR3 length equals 14 residues. CDR3 sequence reads: CASSPGLRNYGYTF. The CDR3 DNA sequence: TGTGCCAGCTCACCGGGCCTTAGAAACTATGGCTACACCTTC.